These 27 T cell receptor beta chains were all obtained from the same sample, sequenced in a study of shared clonotypes between healthy human individuals. The assay was immunoSEQ multiplex PCR, and TCRdb's table has in-frame clones only and misses some. Here the sample spans about 490,000 clones, 70% to 80% being singletons. Sequencing input: PBMCs. These TCRs come from a woman aged 35 to 49 in good health. Some clones in this sample may be carry-over from other donors' samples.

The chain uses TRBV4-2 and TRBJ2-3; D gene unclear. This CDR3 region has 14 residues. From germline, CDR1 is LGHNA and CDR2 YNFKEQ. V was shortened by 4 bases and J by 4 bases, with 12 bases between the two germline ends. In DNA form, the CDR3 reads TGTGCCAGCAGCCCAAAGTCGTTCTCAGATACGCAGTATTTT. Its protein product is CASSPKSFSDTQYF.

This sequence joins TRBV7-2 and TRBJ2-7; TRBD1 matches 9 bases. Per germline, CDR1 SGHTA and CDR2 FQGNSA. J lost 2 bases, V lost 7 bases, and 6 bases had no gene match. The CDR3 length is 14 residues. CDR3 sequence (DNA): TGTGCCAGCACGACCGGGACAGGGCCCTACGAGCAGTACTTC. It translates to CASTTGTGPYEQYF.

The V call is TRBV6-5, the J call TRBJ1-6; 8 nucleotides agree with TRBD1. From germline, CDR1 is MNHEY and CDR2 SVGAGI. The CDR3 extends over 14 amino acids. The V segment lost 2 bases and the J segment 15 bases; nucleotides outside the gene matches: 9. The DNA for the CDR3 is TGTGCCAGCAGTTACCGGGCAGGGGGCTCGCGCCTCCACTTT. This codes for CASSYRAGGSRLHF.

The chain joins TRBV28 to TRBJ1-1; perhaps TRBD1 as D (5 bases). Trimming shortened V by 4 bases and J by 3 bases, and 21 bases separated the two germline ends. Per germline, CDR1 MDHEN and CDR2 SYDVKM. The CDR3 runs to 17 residues. The CDR3 sequence: CASSSPMGRRRDTEAFF. Here the CDR3 DNA reads TGTGCCAGCAGTTCCCCCATGGGACGGAGGAGGGACACTGAAGCTTTCTTT. Supplemented by reference TRBV28 and TRBJ1-1, the full variable domain reads DVKVTQSSRYLVKRTGEKVFLECVQDMDHENMFWYRQDPGLGLRLIYFSYDVKMKEKGDIPEGYSVSREKKERFSLILESASTNQTSMYLCASSSPMGRRRDTEAFFGQGTRLTVV.

The chain combines TRBV4-1 with TRBJ2-5; D is uncertain. Germline CDR1 MGHRA, CDR2 YSYEKL. The CDR3 runs to 12 residues. Trimming removed 0 bases at V and 2 bases at J, with 1 base between. CDR3 DNA: TGCGCCAGCAGCCAAGATCAAGAGACCCAGTACTTC. It yields the protein CASSQDQETQYF.

The genes are TRBV28 and TRBJ1-2; D remains unclear. Trimming shortened V by 6 bases and J by 0 bases, and 8 bases separated the two germline ends. Germline CDR1 and CDR2: MDHEN and SYDVKM. The CDR3 has 13 residues. The CDR3 DNA sequence: TGTGCCAGCAGCGCCCCTTCTAACTATGGCTACACCTTC. Protein: CASSAPSNYGYTF.

Details on this clone: The identical CDR3 is also encoded by other nucleotide sequences in the sample. V and J are TRBV7-9 and TRBJ2-1, with D unclear. This CDR3 comprises 10 residues. Germline CDR1 is SEHNR and CDR2 is FQNEAQ (reference sequence). V lost 4 bases, J lost 6 bases, and 1 base lay in between. The CDR3 is CASSSNEQFF. CDR3 DNA: TGTGCCAGCAGCTCCAATGAGCAGTTCTTC.

This sequence joins TRBV11-3 and TRBJ1-1; TRBD1 agrees at 9 bases. The trim removed 5 bases at V and 1 base at J, leaving 5 bases unmatched. The CDR3 is made up of 15 amino acids. Germline CDR1 reads SGHNT; CDR2 reads YENEEA. DNA for the CDR3: TGTGCCAGCAGCACACACAGGGGGCCGAACACTGAAGCTTTCTTT. Translated, it gives CASSTHRGPNTEAFF.

This clone was seen a handful of times. DNA of the CDR3: TGTGCCAGCAGTGTGGGCTGGACAAGGGGCTACACCTTC. Encoded protein: CASSVGWTRGYTF. The chain carries TRBV2 and TRBJ1-2, with D possibly matching TRBD1 (5 bases). Trimming left V 4 bases short and J 8 bases short, with 14 bases between. CDR1 and CDR2 from the germline V gene are SNHLY and FYNNEI. The CDR3 is made up of 13 amino acids. The whole variable domain, filled in from reference TRBV2 and TRBJ1-2, reads EPEVTQTPSHQVTQMGQEVILRCVPISNHLYFYWYRQILGQKVEFLVSFYNNEISEKSEIFDDQFSVERPDGSNFTLKIRSTKLEDSAMYFCASSVGWTRGYTFGSGTRLTVV.

V is TRBV30 and J is TRBJ1-3, with D maybe TRBD1 (5 bases). Trimming took 6 bases from V and 0 from J, leaving 18 bases between them. Germline CDR1 is GTSNPN and CDR2 is SVGIG (reference sequence). The CDR3 has 16 amino acids. CDR3 sequence reads: CACLAPGSRSGNTIYF. For the CDR3, the DNA is TGTGCCTGCTTGGCCCCAGGGTCTCGCTCTGGAAACACCATATATTTT.

The chain employs TRBV7-8 and TRBJ2-1; D possibly uses TRBD1 or TRBD2 (5 bases each). V lost 0 bases, J lost 4 bases, and 10 bases lay in between. This CDR3 comprises 15 residues. Germline loops: CDR1 SGHVS, CDR2 FQNEAQ. Here the CDR3 reads CASSLAPGLYNEQFF. CDR3 nucleotides: TGTGCCAGCAGCTTAGCGCCGGGGCTGTACAATGAGCAGTTCTTC. Full variable domain (outside the CDR3, taken from reference TRBV7-8 and TRBJ2-1): GAGVSQSPRYKVAKRGQDVALRCDPISGHVSLFWYQQALGQGPEFLTYFQNEAQLDKSGLPSDRFFAERPEGSVSTLKIQRTQQEDSAVYLCASSLAPGLYNEQFFGPGTRLTVL.

The chain links TRBV29-1 to TRBJ2-2; D is unresolved. V lost 5 bases and J 7 bases, leaving 17 bases between the germline ends. CDR1 and CDR2 (germline): SQVTM, ANQGSEA. The CDR3 has 14 residues. The CDR3 reads CSVPLRGVGGELFF. CDR3 in DNA: TGCAGCGTTCCCCTGCGCGGCGTAGGCGGGGAGCTGTTTTTT.

Of note for this clone: It may be a read error: a sequence one base away is much more abundant. The V and J genes are TRBV5-7 and TRBJ1-1; D is undetermined. TRBV5-7 is assigned to the ORF class and has an uncertain function. The CDR3 spans 13 residues. CDR3 sequence reads: CASSLEGNTEASF. In DNA, the CDR3 is TGTGCCAGCAGCTTGGAAGGGAACACTGAAGCTTCCTTT.

This sequence joins TRBV19 and TRBJ2-7; 7 nucleotides align to TRBD2. V shed 0 bases, J shed 2 bases, and the junction held 1 base outside the gene matches. The CDR3 contains 14 residues. The germline V gene has CDR1 LNHDA and CDR2 SQIVND (reference sequence). The CDR3 is CASSIETSPYEQYF. The DNA of the CDR3 is TGTGCCAGTAGTATAGAGACTAGCCCCTACGAGCAGTACTTC.

A single count supports this clone. The CDR3 bases are TGCGCCAGCAGCTCCGGCCTTAGAGCGAGGGAGACCCAGTACTTC. Amino acid sequence: CASSSGLRARETQYF. The chain is built from TRBV5-1 and TRBJ2-5; D unclear. The V end lost 3 bases, the J end lost 5 bases, and 17 bases lay between the germline ends. Germline CDR1 and CDR2: SGHRS and YFSETQ. The CDR3 length is 15 residues.

J is TRBJ2-7 and V is TRBV19; the D gene is possibly TRBD1 (5 bases). Trimming removed 4 bases from V and 4 bases from J, with 11 bases in between. The CDR3 runs 13 residues. The germline gives CDR1 LNHDA, CDR2 SQIVND (reference sequence). This CDR3 reads CASSTQGSYEQYF. In nucleotides, the CDR3 is TGTGCCAGTAGTACTCAGGGTTCTTACGAGCAGTACTTC.

This clone has just a few counts. The same CDR3 arises from other DNA sequences in this sample as well. V usage is TRBV18 and J usage is TRBJ2-3, with TRBD2 matching 11 bases. Germline values: CDR1 KGHSH, CDR2 LQKENI. CDR3 length: 16 amino acids. Unmatched junction bases numbered 2, after V lost 3 bases and J lost 0 bases. In nucleotides, the CDR3 is TGTGCCAGCTCACCGCGGACTAGCGGGAGCACAGATACGCAGTATTTT. Its protein product is CASSPRTSGSTDTQYF.

The gene calls are TRBV5-1 and TRBJ2-7; D gene uncertain. Trimming removed 0 bases from V and 3 bases from J, with 4 bases in between. CDR1 is SGHRS, CDR2 YFSETQ, per germline. The CDR3 runs to 12 residues. The CDR3 region has the DNA TGCGCCAGCAGCTTGGATCTCTACGAGCAGTACTTC. As protein: CASSLDLYEQYF.

The chain couples TRBV5-1 to TRBJ2-1; 9 bases fit TRBD2. The V and J ends lost 5 bases and 1 base, in that order; junction bases with no gene match: 10. This CDR3 is 17 amino acids long. Germline assignment: CDR1 SGHRS and CDR2 YFSETQ. The CDR3 bases are TGCGCCAGCAGTAAATACCCGACTAGCGGTTCCTACAATGAGCAGTTCTTC. Amino acid sequence: CASSKYPTSGSYNEQFF.

V and J are TRBV19 and TRBJ1-1; D might be TRBD1 (6 bases). The CDR3 runs 14 residues. Germline V gene sequence: CDR1 LNHDA, CDR2 SQIVND (reference sequence). Trimming cost V 4 bases and J 0 bases, with 9 bases left between them. This CDR3 reads CASSTGHLNTEAFF. For the CDR3, the DNA is TGTGCCAGTAGTACGGGACACCTGAACACTGAAGCTTTCTTT.

V and J are TRBV4-1 and TRBJ2-7; TRBD1 aligns across 7 bases. Trimming took 4 bases from V and 6 from J; bases not matched to a gene: 9. The CDR3 runs to 14 residues. Germline V gene sequence: CDR1 MGHRA, CDR2 YSYEKL. CDR3 amino acids: CASSRLQGSGEQYF. The CDR3 DNA reads TGCGCCAGCAGCCGATTACAGGGGAGCGGCGAGCAGTACTTC.

This clone was observed a handful of times. V usage is TRBV25-1 and J usage is TRBJ1-1; D is unresolved. Per the germline V gene, CDR1 is MGHDK and CDR2 is SYGVNS. Trimming took off 0 bases at V and 1 base at J, with 3 bases between the two ends. The CDR3 spans 13 residues. This CDR3 is CASSEYGNTEAFF. CDR3 nucleotide sequence: TGTGCCAGCAGTGAATATGGGAACACTGAAGCTTTCTTT.

A note on this clone: A far larger clone is one base from this, pointing to a likely read error. CDR3 coding DNA: TGTGCCGGCAGTTATAGGACTAGAATGAACACCGGGGAGCTGTTTTTT. It is translated as CAGSYRTRMNTGELFF. The gene calls are TRBV6-6 and TRBJ2-2, with TRBD2 matching over 7 bases. The CDR3 totals 16 residues. The germline V gene encodes CDR1 MNHNY and CDR2 SVGAGI (reference sequence).

The chain employs TRBV7-9 and TRBJ2-7, with TRBD1 matching 7 bases. J gave up 12 bases and V 5 bases, and 13 bases lay outside the gene matches. Germline assignment: CDR1 SEHNR and CDR2 FQNEAQ (reference sequence). CDR3 length equals 13 residues. The CDR3 nucleotides read TGTGCCAGCAGCCTCAACCTTGGACAGGCTTCGTACTTC. Translated, it gives CASSLNLGQASYF.

V gene TRBV5-1 combines with J gene TRBJ1-3; maybe TRBD1 (6 bases). V was clipped by 2 bases and J by 0 bases, with 30 bases between them. The CDR3 is 22 amino acids. The germline CDR1 and CDR2 sequences are SGHRS and YFSETQ. Here the CDR3 reads CASSLGQSFTTRRGLSGNTIYF. CDR3 coding DNA: TGCGCCAGCAGCTTAGGACAGTCCTTCACAACTCGCCGCGGGCTCTCTGGAAACACCATATATTTT.

The count of this clone is one. This rearrangement joins TRBV29-1 to TRBJ2-3, with TRBD2 matching over 7 bases. This CDR3 is built from 15 residues. The germline CDR1 and CDR2 sequences are SQVTM and ANQGSEA. V lost 7 bases to trimming and J lost 4 bases; unmatched junction nucleotides: 14. CDR3 in amino acids: CSAQLPEGGPDTQYF. In DNA, the CDR3 is TGCAGCGCCCAACTGCCCGAGGGAGGGCCAGATACGCAGTATTTT.

This clone was seen a few times. The chain carries TRBV2 and TRBJ1-2, with unresolved D. Germline values: CDR1 SNHLY, CDR2 FYNNEI. V gave up 3 bases and J gave up 3 bases, with 5 bases separating them. There are 12 residues in the CDR3. This CDR3 reads CASSDSDYGYTF. Here the CDR3 DNA reads TGTGCCAGCAGTGACAGTGACTATGGCTACACCTTC.